This T cell receptor beta chain was captured in a study of cytomegalovirus exposure and HLA in healthy donors. This clone appeared once. The CDR3 totals 16 residues. Trimming took 0 bases from V and 3 from J, leaving 12 bases between them. The germline CDR1 and CDR2 sequences are LGHNA and YSLEER. The study ran its PCR with 60 Vbeta and 13 Jbeta primers. The assay was immunoSEQ multiplex PCR, and TCRdb's table has in-frame clones only and misses some. The data contain 150,000 to 200,000 clones, 77% of them seen just once; the ten biggest clones take up 1.5% to 2%. The V and J genes are TRBV4-3 and TRBJ2-1, with D tentatively TRBD2 (6 bases). The sequencing input was PBMCs. The clonotype originates from a woman aged 30 to 39 in good health and CMV-seronegative. DNA of the CDR3: TGCGCCAGCAGCCAAGATTCGGGAGCGTACTACAATGAGCAGTTCTTC. It codes for CASSQDSGAYYNEQFF.